Listed here are 10 T cell receptor beta chains from one sample, sequenced in a study of cytomegalovirus exposure and HLA in healthy donors. The PCR employed 60 Vbeta primers together with 13 Jbeta primers. Clones were read by immunoSEQ multiplex PCR, and TCRdb kept only the in-frame ones, dropping some. The sample yields roughly 120,000 clones, 9% to 10% seen once. The source material was PBMCs. The receptors were gathered from a young man in good health and CMV-seronegative.

The rearrangement links TRBV5-6 to TRBJ1-1; 9 bases map to TRBD1. The CDR3 spans 14 residues. Per the germline V gene, CDR1 is SGHDT and CDR2 is YYEEEE. V shed 4 bases and J 6 bases; nucleotides not matched to a gene: 7. CDR3 DNA sequence: TGTGCCAGCAGCCCGGGACAGGGAGGGGCTGAAGCTTTCTTT. It codes for CASSPGQGGAEAFF. Supplemented by reference TRBV5-6 and TRBJ1-1, the full variable domain reads DAGVTQSPTHLIKTRGQQVTLRCSPKSGHDTVSWYQQALGQGPQFIFQYYEEEERQRGNFPDRFSGHQFPNYSSELNVNALLLGDSALYLCASSPGQGGAEAFFGQGTRLTVV.

The CDR3 region is CASSVPGGTNTGELFF. DNA for the CDR3: TGTGCCAGCAGCGTACCTGGCGGGACGAACACCGGGGAGCTGTTTTTT. This sequence joins TRBV9 and TRBJ2-2, with D perhaps TRBD2 (6 bases). Germline V gene sequence: CDR1 SGDLS, CDR2 YYNGEE. The CDR3 loop spans 16 amino acids. The V gene lost 1 base and the J gene lost 0 bases, with 10 bases spanning the gap.

This clone has a handful of counts. The chain combines TRBV5-6 with TRBJ2-1, with 7 nucleotides matching TRBD2. CDR1 and CDR2 from the germline V gene are SGHDT and YYEEEE. This CDR3 is built from 15 residues. Unmatched junction bases numbered 9, after V lost 0 bases and J lost 9 bases. The CDR3 loop is CASSLGGLVLLEQFF. In nucleotides, the CDR3 is TGTGCCAGCAGCTTGGGTGGACTAGTCCTTCTTGAGCAGTTCTTC.

The chain has TRBV15 and TRBJ2-5; 14 bases match TRBD2. CDR1 is LNHNV and CDR2 is YYDKDF in the germline V gene (reference sequence). This CDR3 is built from 14 residues. The junction had 5 bases not matched to a gene; V was cut back by 9 bases and J by 5 bases. The CDR3 coding sequence is TGTGCCACAGGGACTAGCGGGAGACAGGAGACCCAGTACTTC. This codes for CATGTSGRQETQYF.

This clone occurred a few times. CDR3 DNA: TGTGCCTGGAGTGTACTCAGGGGCCGGGCAGGAACAGAGCGTCGTGACACCGGGGAGCTGTTTTTT. It codes for CAWSVLRGRAGTERRDTGELFF. The chain employs TRBV30 and TRBJ2-2; weak D call: TRBD1 (6 bases). V dropped 0 bases and J dropped 3 bases, with 32 bases sitting between them. Per the germline V gene, CDR1 is GTSNPN and CDR2 is SVGIG (reference sequence). The CDR3 covers 22 residues. The full variable domain, with the rest looked up from reference TRBV30 and TRBJ2-2, is SQTIHQWPATLVQPVGSPLSLECTVEGTSNPNLYWYRQAAGRGLQLLFYSVGIGQISSEVPQNLSASRPQDRQFILSSKKLLLSDSGFYLCAWSVLRGRAGTERRDTGELFFGEGSRLTVL.

This clone appeared a few times. This chain connects TRBV30 to TRBJ2-2, with a weak D call TRBD2 (5 bases). CDR1 GTSNPN and CDR2 SVGIG come from the germline V gene (reference sequence). V was trimmed by 1 base and J by 5 bases, leaving 14 bases between them. The CDR3 runs 15 residues. CDR3 nucleotides: TGTGCCTGGAGTGAGGGAGTGAGTTATACCGGGGAGCTGTTTTTT. It yields the protein CAWSEGVSYTGELFF.

V is TRBV5-4 and J is TRBJ2-7; 11 nucleotides line up with TRBD2. CDR3 size: 14 residues. The germline gives CDR1 SGHNT, CDR2 YYREEE (reference sequence). J was trimmed by 3 bases and V by 4 bases; bases with no gene match: 3. CDR3 nucleotides: TGTGCCAGCAGCAGGGGACTAGCGGACTACGAGCAGTACTTC. Protein sequence: CASSRGLADYEQYF. The full variable domain, in which reference TRBV5-4 and TRBJ2-7 provide the parts outside the CDR3, is ETGVTQSPTHLIKTRGQQVTLRCSSQSGHNTVSWYQQALGQGPQFIFQYYREEENGRGNFPPRFSGLQFPNYSSELNVNALELDDSALYLCASSRGLADYEQYFGPGTRLTVT.

The chain links TRBV6-1 to TRBJ2-5; D unclear. Germline lookup yields CDR1 MNHNS and CDR2 SASEGT. V lost 4 bases to trimming and J lost 4 bases, with 19 bases between them. The CDR3 totals 16 residues. The CDR3 sequence: CASSGSAERYLETQYF. The CDR3 nucleotides read TGTGCCAGCAGTGGCTCGGCGGAGAGGTACCTAGAGACCCAGTACTTC.

The chain couples TRBV5-1 to TRBJ1-3; D is possibly TRBD1 (6 bases). This CDR3 contains 18 residues. Trimming stripped 3 bases from V and 0 bases from J, with 19 bases between. CDR1 and CDR2 from the germline V gene are SGHRS and YFSETQ. The DNA for the CDR3 is TGCGCCAGCAGCTCGCAGACTACAGGGTCGAGCTCTGGAAACACCATATATTTT. It is translated as CASSSQTTGSSSGNTIYF.

The chain carries TRBV7-2 and TRBJ2-3, with 16 bases matching TRBD2. V was pared by 0 bases and J by 6 bases, with 3 bases of the junction left unmatched. Germline loops: CDR1 SGHTA, CDR2 FQGNSA. This CDR3 is built from 17 residues. The CDR3 loop reads CASSLAGTSGGADTQYF. CDR3 sequence (DNA): TGTGCCAGCAGCTTAGCCGGGACTAGCGGGGGGGCGGATACGCAGTATTTT. The full variable domain, completed using reference TRBV7-2 and TRBJ2-3, is GAGVSQSPSNKVTEKGKDVELRCDPISGHTALYWYRQSLGQGLEFLIYFQGNSAPDKSGLPSDRFSAERTGGSVSTLTIQRTQQEDSAVYLCASSLAGTSGGADTQYFGPGTRLTVL.